This note documents a single T cell receptor (beta chain) sequence. These data belong to a study of CD8 T cells in Susac syndrome. On the study more broadly: Patients with Susac syndrome were therapy-naive, treated with corticosteroids, or treated with intravenous immunoglobulin alone when blood was collected.

After extraction with the RNeasy kit, about 0.45 to 1 ug of the RNA was reverse transcribed using random hexamers. Amplification of TCR beta CDR3 spanned 54 Vbeta and 13 Jbeta via immunoSEQ multiplex PCR. Each CDR3 protein gets one entry after TCRdb re-called the immunoSEQ multiplex PCR reads with MiXCR. This repertoire shows roughly 190,000 distinct CDR3 sequences, 85% to 95% found once; its top ten account for around 0.16%. Material for sequencing was CD8+ T cells from PBMCs. This receptor was identified in a human donor with Susac syndrome.

Written as DNA, the CDR3 is TGTGCCAGCAGTTTAGGGACAGGGGGGCCGGGTCAGCCCCAGCATTTT. It is translated as CASSLGTGGPGQPQHF. J is TRBJ1-5 and V is TRBV12-3 or TRBV12-4; TRBD1 agrees at 10 bases. V dropped 1 base and J dropped 6; count of bases not matched to a gene: 6. The CDR3 loop spans 16 amino acids.